This T cell receptor beta chain is from a study of blood T cell repertoires in COVID-19. Study as a whole: PBMCs, B-cell-depleted T cells, or T cells were the source of the cDNA or gDNA that made up the material.

Seattle participants joined during active infection and were tracked over time. The authors' processing: Scientists estimated how many nucleated cells there were by amplifying reference gene primers. Repertoires were generated with immunoSEQ multiplex PCR, while TCRdb's copy carries only in-frame clones and drops some. V, J and clone size are taken as reported in that table, and D and trimming were inferred from the DNA itself. This repertoire shows around 300,000 clones, around 89% found once; its top ten account for under 2%. The CDR3 has 15 amino acids. Germline CDR1 reads LNHDA; CDR2 reads SQIVND (reference sequence). V dropped 4 bases and J dropped 4 bases, with 16 bases sitting between them.

The TCR was taken from a woman aged 30 to 39 with COVID-19, enrolled during active disease. Sequencing was performed on peripheral blood. The V and J genes are TRBV19 and TRBJ1-1; weak D call: TRBD1 (5 bases). The CDR3 reads CASSTWDSRGTEAFF. The CDR3 DNA is TGTGCCAGTAGTACTTGGGACTCGAGGGGCACTGAAGCTTTCTTT. Drawing the rest from reference TRBV19 and TRBJ1-1, the complete variable domain is DGGITQSPKYLFRKEGQNVTLSCEQNLNHDAMYWYRQDPGQGLRLIYYSQIVNDFQKGDIAEGYSVSREKKESFPLTVTSAQKNPTAFYLCASSTWDSRGTEAFFGQGTRLTVV.